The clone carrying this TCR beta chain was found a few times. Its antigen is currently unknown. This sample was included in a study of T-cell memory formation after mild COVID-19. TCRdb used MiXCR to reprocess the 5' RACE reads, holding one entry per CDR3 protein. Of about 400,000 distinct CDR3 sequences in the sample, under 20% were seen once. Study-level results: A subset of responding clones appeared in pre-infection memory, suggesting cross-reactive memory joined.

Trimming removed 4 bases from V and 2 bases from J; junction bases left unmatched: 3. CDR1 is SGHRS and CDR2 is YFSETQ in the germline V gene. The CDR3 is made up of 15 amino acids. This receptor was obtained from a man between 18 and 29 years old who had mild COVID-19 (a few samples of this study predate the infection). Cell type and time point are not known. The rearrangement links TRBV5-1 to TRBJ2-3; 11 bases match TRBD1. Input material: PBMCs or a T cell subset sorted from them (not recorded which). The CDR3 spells CASSPGQGATDTQYF. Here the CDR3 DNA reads TGCGCCAGCAGCCCAGGACAGGGGGCCACAGATACGCAGTATTTT.